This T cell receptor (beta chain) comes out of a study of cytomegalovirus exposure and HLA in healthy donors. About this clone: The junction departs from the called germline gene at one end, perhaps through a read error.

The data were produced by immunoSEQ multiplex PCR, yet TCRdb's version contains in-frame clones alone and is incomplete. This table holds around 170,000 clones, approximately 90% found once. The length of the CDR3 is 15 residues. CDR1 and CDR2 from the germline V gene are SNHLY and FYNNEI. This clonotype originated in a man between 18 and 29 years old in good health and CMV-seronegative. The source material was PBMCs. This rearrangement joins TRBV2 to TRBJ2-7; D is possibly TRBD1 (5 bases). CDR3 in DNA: TGTGCCAGCAGTGAAACAGGCTTCGGGTCCGTGGAACTATTCTTC. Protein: CASSETGFGSVELFF.